The text below deals with one TCR beta chain. These data are taken from a study of blood T cell repertoires in COVID-19. In the study overall: Collection of acute and convalescent COVID-19 samples took place in the United States, Italy and Spain. T cells, B-cell-depleted T cells, or PBMCs provided the cDNA or gDNA that served as material.

As originally analysed: Scientists estimated how many nucleated cells there were by amplifying reference gene primers. Method: immunoSEQ multiplex PCR; TCRdb's copy keeps in-frame clones and lacks some. The V and J calls and clone size are taken from that table; D and trimming were inferred from the DNA. In the table there are 40,000 to 55,000 clones, roughly 84% of which are singletons. The germline CDR1 and CDR2 sequences are SEHNR and FQNEAQ (reference sequence). This CDR3 spans 15 amino acids. J gave up 2 bases and V 5 bases, and 6 bases lay outside the gene matches. Material: peripheral blood. The origin of this receptor is a man aged 50 to 60 with active COVID-19. The chain combines TRBV7-9 with TRBJ2-7; 10 bases are a match to TRBD1. This CDR3 reads CASSGRDRGPYEQYF. CDR3 coding DNA: TGTGCCAGCAGCGGCCGGGACAGGGGACCCTACGAGCAGTACTTC.